These T cell receptor beta chains were read from a single sample in a study of T cells after yellow fever vaccination. TCRdb re-called the 5' RACE reads with MiXCR, one entry per CDR3 protein. The sample has just under 600,000 distinct CDR3 sequences, roughly 13% seen once. Sequencing used PBMCs, obtained on the day of the yellow fever booster vaccination. The receptors come from a young man who received the YFV17D yellow fever vaccine. Both conserved end residues are part of each CDR3. A D gene is named only where the DNA matches it firmly. Rows may omit the clone size; those that give it use once, few, many or a size class.

v_gene	j_gene	d_gene	abundance	CDR3aa	CDR3nt
TRBV28	TRBJ2-4	TRBD2	few	CASSLFSGRNIQYF	TGTGCCAGCAGCCTATTTAGCGGGAGAAACATTCAGTACTTC
TRBV7-2	TRBJ2-2	NA	NA	CASSFLSGDGELFF	TGTGCCAGCAGCTTCCTCTCGGGCGACGGGGAGCTGTTTTTT
TRBV9	TRBJ2-2	NA	NA	CASSPSSGLGTGELFF	TGTGCCAGCAGCCCCAGTTCGGGGTTGGGCACCGGGGAGCTGTTTTTT
TRBV15	TRBJ2-5	NA	NA	CATSRSVPAYQETQYF	TGTGCCACCAGCAGATCCGTCCCGGCGTACCAAGAGACCCAGTACTTC
TRBV24-1	TRBJ2-5	TRBD1	NA	CATSDSRDRGGETQYF	TGTGCCACCAGTGATTCCCGGGACAGGGGTGGGGAGACCCAGTACTTC
TRBV15	TRBJ2-1	NA	few	CATSRDYGSYNEQFF	TGTGCCACCAGCAGGGACTACGGCTCCTACAATGAGCAGTTCTTC
TRBV6-5	TRBJ2-1	TRBD1	NA	CASSYSGTGLEQFF	TGTGCCAGCAGTTACTCTGGGACAGGTCTTGAGCAGTTCTTC
TRBV5-1	TRBJ2-2	NA	many	CASSLGIGELFF	TGCGCCAGCAGCTTGGGGATCGGGGAGCTGTTTTTT
TRBV7-2	TRBJ2-2	NA	NA	CASSLSGLGVGELFF	TGTGCCAGCAGCTTAAGCGGTCTAGGTGTCGGGGAGCTGTTTTTT
TRBV27	TRBJ2-1	NA	few	CALSPHDGTPLASTIEQFF	TGTGCCTTAAGTCCCCACGACGGGACCCCCCTCGCAAGCACAATTGAGCAGTTCTTC
TRBV5-1	TRBJ2-7	NA	many	CASSSRAYEQYF	TGTGCCAGCAGCTCGAGGGCATACGAGCAGTACTTC
TRBV4-2	TRBJ2-7	NA	NA	CASSPPSGHSYEQYF	TGTGCCAGCAGCCCCCCCAGCGGACACTCCTACGAGCAGTACTTC
TRBV6-5	TRBJ2-7	TRBD1	many	CASSYLRHRGTGIHEQYF	TGTGCCAGCAGTTATCTCCGTCATCGCGGGACAGGGATACACGAGCAGTACTTC
TRBV9	TRBJ2-5	TRBD1	NA	CASSVATGGETQYF	TGTGCCAGCAGCGTAGCTACAGGGGGCGAGACCCAGTACTTC
TRBV3-1	TRBJ1-1	NA	few	CASSQRGREAFF	TGTGCCAGCAGCCAAAGGGGGAGAGAAGCTTTCTTT
TRBV7-3	TRBJ2-2	TRBD1	few	CASSLNGDRVPGELFF	TGTGCCAGCAGCTTAAACGGGGACAGGGTCCCCGGGGAGCTGTTTTTT
TRBV20-1	TRBJ1-1	NA	NA	CSAAYGNTEAFF	TGCAGTGCCGCCTATGGGAACACTGAAGCTTTCTTT
TRBV6-1	TRBJ2-7	TRBD2	NA	CASTIGTSEIYEQYF	TGTGCCAGCACAATCGGGACTAGCGAGATCTACGAGCAGTACTTC
TRBV14	TRBJ2-1	NA	NA	CASSQGTLGDEQFF	TGTGCCAGCAGCCAAGGGACGCTTGGCGATGAGCAGTTCTTC
TRBV20-1	TRBJ2-1	NA	NA	CSARTDLNEQFF	TGCAGTGCTAGGACAGATCTCAATGAGCAGTTCTTC
TRBV29-1	TRBJ1-6	NA	many	CSVGQELNSPLHF	TGCAGCGTTGGACAAGAGTTAAATTCACCCCTCCACTTT
TRBV5-1	TRBJ2-3	NA	few	CASSSTYTQYF	TGCGCCAGCAGCTCCACCTATACGCAGTATTTT
TRBV10-3	TRBJ1-5	NA	NA	CAISGQAQPQHF	TGTGCCATCAGTGGCCAGGCCCAGCCCCAGCATTTT
TRBV29-1	TRBJ2-1	TRBD1	NA	CSVATGGGNEQFF	TGCAGCGTGGCGACAGGGGGGGGGAATGAGCAGTTCTTC
TRBV5-4	TRBJ2-5	TRBD2	NA	CASSFGTSGSGETQYF	TGTGCCAGCAGCTTTGGGACTAGCGGGAGTGGAGAGACCCAGTACTTC
TRBV12-3/TRBV12-4	TRBJ1-2	NA	few	CASSFSIDSNYGYTF	TGTGCCAGCAGTTTTTCTATAGACAGCAACTATGGCTACACCTTC
TRBV10-2	TRBJ2-7	NA	few	CASGIYEQYF	TGCGCCAGCGGCATCTACGAGCAGTACTTC
TRBV28	TRBJ2-7	TRBD2	few	CASSFGPGLAARGYEQYF	TGTGCCAGCAGTTTTGGGCCGGGACTAGCGGCCCGGGGGTACGAGCAGTACTTC
TRBV27	TRBJ1-3	NA	few	CASSGEAGNTIYF	TGTGCCAGCAGCGGGGAGGCAGGAAACACCATATATTTT
TRBV24-1	TRBJ2-3	NA	NA	CATSDRGRGDTQYF	TGTGCCACCAGTGATAGAGGGAGAGGCGATACGCAGTATTTT
TRBV7-3	TRBJ2-3	TRBD1	NA	CASSLWDREDTQYF	TGTGCCAGCAGCTTATGGGACAGGGAAGATACGCAGTATTTT
TRBV10-1	TRBJ2-1	NA	few	CASSGYGGNEQFF	TGCGCCAGCAGTGGGTACGGGGGCAATGAGCAGTTCTTC
TRBV7-3	TRBJ2-5	NA	few	CASSLIGAAQETQYF	TGTGCCAGCAGCTTAATCGGTGCTGCTCAAGAGACCCAGTACTTC
TRBV4-3	TRBJ1-6	NA	NA	CASSYNTGTNSPLHF	TGCGCCAGCAGCTATAATACAGGGACAAATTCACCCCTCCACTTT
TRBV5-5	TRBJ2-7	TRBD1	NA	CAMGPGTVFYEQYF	TGTGCCATGGGCCCAGGGACAGTTTTCTACGAGCAGTACTTC
TRBV11-2	TRBJ2-5	NA	few	CASSSNSGTQYF	TGTGCCAGCAGCAGCAATTCGGGGACCCAGTACTTC
TRBV20-1	TRBJ2-3	TRBD2	NA	CSARDFPGRPDTQYF	TGCAGTGCTAGAGATTTCCCCGGGAGGCCCGATACGCAGTATTTT
TRBV2	TRBJ2-1	TRBD2	many	CASNSLTGGLPNEQFF	TGTGCCAGCAACTCCTTAACGGGGGGTTTGCCCAATGAGCAGTTCTTC
TRBV11-2	TRBJ2-3	NA	NA	CASSISRDTQYF	TGTGCCAGCAGCATCAGTCGAGATACGCAGTATTTT
TRBV10-3	TRBJ2-3	NA	once	CAISGQASDTQYF	TGTGCCATCAGTGGGCAGGCTTCAGATACGCAGTATTTT
TRBV7-2	TRBJ2-3	TRBD2	NA	CASSLLAGGPTDTQYF	TGTGCCAGCAGCCTGTTAGCGGGAGGGCCTACAGATACGCAGTATTTT
TRBV7-2	TRBJ2-1	NA	few	CASSFDGVGEQFF	TGTGCCAGCAGCTTCGACGGGGTGGGTGAGCAGTTCTTC
TRBV7-2	TRBJ1-1	NA	NA	CASSPAGVEAFF	TGTGCCAGCAGTCCTGCAGGGGTGGAAGCTTTCTTT
TRBV7-2	TRBJ2-7	TRBD1	few	CASSSQGAGPYEQYF	TGTGCCAGCAGCTCCCAGGGGGCGGGGCCTTACGAGCAGTACTTC
TRBV27	TRBJ1-2	TRBD1	many	CASSHSPGQGNGYTF	TGTGCCAGCAGTCACAGCCCTGGACAGGGGAATGGCTACACCTTC
TRBV5-1	TRBJ2-5	TRBD2	few	CASSFELAGGPGQYF	TGCGCCAGCAGCTTCGAACTAGCGGGAGGGCCTGGCCAGTACTTC
TRBV19	TRBJ2-1	NA	few	CASSSDRENNEQFF	TGTGCCAGTAGCTCGGACAGAGAAAACAATGAGCAGTTCTTC
TRBV3-1	TRBJ1-5	NA	NA	CASSQDLGGFGPQHF	TGTGCCAGCAGCCAGGACCTTGGGGGATTCGGGCCCCAGCATTTT
TRBV20-1	TRBJ2-7	NA	many	CSARPDGHEQYF	TGCAGTGCTAGACCCGACGGCCACGAGCAGTACTTC
TRBV6-5	TRBJ2-2	TRBD2	NA	CASTSFIGLAGLANTGELFF	TGTGCCAGCACCTCCTTCATCGGACTAGCGGGTCTCGCGAACACCGGGGAGCTGTTTTTT
TRBV25-1	TRBJ2-1	NA	few	CASKRAGGSYNEQFF	TGTGCCAGCAAGAGAGCGGGTGGGTCCTACAATGAGCAGTTCTTC